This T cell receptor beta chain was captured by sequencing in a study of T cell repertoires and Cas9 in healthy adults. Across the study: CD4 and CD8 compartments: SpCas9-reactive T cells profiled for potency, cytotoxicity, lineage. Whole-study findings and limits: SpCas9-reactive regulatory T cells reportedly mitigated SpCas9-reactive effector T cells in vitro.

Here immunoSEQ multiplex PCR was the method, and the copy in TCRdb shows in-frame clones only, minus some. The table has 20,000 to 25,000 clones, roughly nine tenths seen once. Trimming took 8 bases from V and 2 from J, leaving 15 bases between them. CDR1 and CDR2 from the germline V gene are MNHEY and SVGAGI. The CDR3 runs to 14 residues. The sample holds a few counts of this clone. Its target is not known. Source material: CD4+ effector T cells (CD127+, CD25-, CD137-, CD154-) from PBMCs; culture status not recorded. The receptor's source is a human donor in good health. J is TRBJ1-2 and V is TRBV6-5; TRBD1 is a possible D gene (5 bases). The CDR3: CASFRGGRNYGYTF. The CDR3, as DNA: TGTGCCAGCTTTCGGGGGGGGAGGAACTATGGCTACACCTTC.